This T cell receptor (beta chain) was found in a study of blood T cells in healthy people across ages. Findings and caveats of the study: CMV status of donors was unknown, possibly confounding expanded clonotype changes. Correlation between TCR beta diversity and naive T cell percentage was strong.

The CDR3 runs 14 residues. Germline CDR1 is MNHEY and CDR2 is SMNVEV (reference sequence). V lost 6 bases, J lost 6 bases, and 9 bases stayed unmatched. The use of a sample-barcoded 5' primer and a J-beta primer mix characterized a second PCR of about 6 to 11 cycles. The template-switch adaptor, which had 12 random nucleotides, put a tag on each cDNA molecule. TCRdb fed the 5' RACE reads into MiXCR, producing one record per CDR3 protein. The top ten hold around 30% of the sample, which has about 670,000 distinct CDR3 sequences, around 43% seen once. Notes on this clonotype: Its antigen is unidentified.

The chain recombines TRBV27 with TRBJ2-7; 9 bases line up with TRBD1. Material for sequencing was blood. The clonotype was recovered from a man at least 80 years old in good health. CDR3 sequence reads: CASRRPGQGLEQYF. In nucleotides, the CDR3 is TGTGCCAGCAGGCGACCGGGACAGGGACTCGAGCAGTACTTC.